This T cell receptor (beta chain) is from a study of CD8+ T cells in alopecia areata. For the study at large: Tofacitinib ran 6 to 18 months, followed by 6 months off drug. Overall study findings and caveats: It was observed that many expanded lesional clones persisted in scalp and blood during tofacitinib. Besides other cells, scalp samples also yield sequences of resident alphabeta T cells from normal skin.

Note on this clone: Its matching antigen is unknown.

Reverse transcription of extracted RNA yielded cDNA, which provided the sequencing template. Repertoires were generated with immunoSEQ multiplex PCR, while TCRdb's copy carries only in-frame clones and drops some. Of over 150,000 clones detected, around 59% appear once; the ten largest clones hold approximately 14%. Indicated treatment: oral pan-JAK inhibitor, 5-10 mg twice daily. Separation by sorting yielded CD4+ and CD8+ T cells from PBMCs. V gave up 5 bases and J gave up 15 bases; unmatched junction bases: 18. CDR1 GTSNPN and CDR2 SVGIG come from the germline V gene (reference sequence). CDR3 size: 14 residues.

The source was CD4+ T cells sorted from blood, collected at week 24, from a patient treated with tofacitinib. The chain recombines TRBV30 with TRBJ2-1; 8 bases line up with TRBD1. The TCR comes from a human donor with alopecia areata. Here the CDR3 DNA reads TGTGCCTGGCGGACAGGGCTTTTTACAATGAGCACGTTCTTC. Translation gives CAWRTGLFTMSTFF.